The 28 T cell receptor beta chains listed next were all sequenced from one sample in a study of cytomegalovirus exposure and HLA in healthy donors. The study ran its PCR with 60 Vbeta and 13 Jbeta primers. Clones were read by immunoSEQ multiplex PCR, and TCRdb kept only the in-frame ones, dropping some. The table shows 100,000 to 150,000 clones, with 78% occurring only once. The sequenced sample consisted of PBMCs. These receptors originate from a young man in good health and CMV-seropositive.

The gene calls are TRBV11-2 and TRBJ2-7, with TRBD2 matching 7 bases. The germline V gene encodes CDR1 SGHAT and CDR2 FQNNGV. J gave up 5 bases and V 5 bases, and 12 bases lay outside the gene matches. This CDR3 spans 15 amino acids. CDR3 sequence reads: CASSPSSLGTNEQYF. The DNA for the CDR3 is TGTGCCAGCAGCCCAAGTTCGCTAGGGACTAACGAGCAGTACTTC.

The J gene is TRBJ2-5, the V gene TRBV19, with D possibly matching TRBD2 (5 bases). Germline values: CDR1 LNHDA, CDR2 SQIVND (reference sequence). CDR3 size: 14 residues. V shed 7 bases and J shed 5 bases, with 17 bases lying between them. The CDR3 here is CASKGVSGVETQYF. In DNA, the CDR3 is TGTGCCAGTAAGGGAGTATCCGGGGTTGAGACCCAGTACTTC. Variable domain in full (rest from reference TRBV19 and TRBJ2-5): DGGITQSPKYLFRKEGQNVTLSCEQNLNHDAMYWYRQDPGQGLRLIYYSQIVNDFQKGDIAEGYSVSREKKESFPLTVTSAQKNPTAFYLCASKGVSGVETQYFGPGTRLLVL.

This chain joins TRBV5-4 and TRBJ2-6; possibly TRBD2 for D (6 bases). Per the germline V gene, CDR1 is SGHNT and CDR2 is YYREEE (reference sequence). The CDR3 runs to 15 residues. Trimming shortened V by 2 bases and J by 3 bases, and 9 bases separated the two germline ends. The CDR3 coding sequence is TGTGCCAGCAGCTTCAAGGGAGGTGGGGCCAACGTCCTGACTTTC. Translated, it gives CASSFKGGGANVLTF.

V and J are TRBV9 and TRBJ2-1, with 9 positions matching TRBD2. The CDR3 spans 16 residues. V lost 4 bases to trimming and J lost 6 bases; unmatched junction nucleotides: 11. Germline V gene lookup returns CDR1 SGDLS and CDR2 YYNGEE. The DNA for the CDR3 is TGTGCCAGCAGCTCGAGGGGCGGGAGGGGCCTCAATGAGCAGTTCTTC. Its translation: CASSSRGGRGLNEQFF. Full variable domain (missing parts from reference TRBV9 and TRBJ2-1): DSGVTQTPKHLITATGQRVTLRCSPRSGDLSVYWYQQSLDQGLQFLIQYYNGEERAKGNILERFSAQQFPDLHSELNLSSLELGDSALYFCASSSRGGRGLNEQFFGPGTRLTVL.

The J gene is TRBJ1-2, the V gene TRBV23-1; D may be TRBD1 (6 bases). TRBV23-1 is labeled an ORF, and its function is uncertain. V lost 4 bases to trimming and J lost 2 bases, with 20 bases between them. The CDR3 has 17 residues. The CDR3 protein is CASSPLRRDTANYGYTF. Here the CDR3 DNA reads TGCGCCAGCAGTCCCTTGCGCCGGGACACTGCCAACTATGGCTACACCTTC.

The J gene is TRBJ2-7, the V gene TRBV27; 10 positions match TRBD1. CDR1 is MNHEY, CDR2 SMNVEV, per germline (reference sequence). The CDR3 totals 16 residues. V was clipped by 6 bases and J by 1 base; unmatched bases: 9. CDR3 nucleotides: TGTGCCAGCAGCTTTGGACGGACAGGGGGATCCTACGAGCAGTACTTC. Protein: CASSFGRTGGSYEQYF.

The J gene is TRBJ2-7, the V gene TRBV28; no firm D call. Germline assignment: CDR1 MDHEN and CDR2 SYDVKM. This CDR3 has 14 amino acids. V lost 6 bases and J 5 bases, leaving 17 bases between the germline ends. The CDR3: CASRPSPSKNEQYF. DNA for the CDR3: TGTGCCAGCAGACCAAGTCCCTCTAAAAACGAGCAGTACTTC.

The CDR3, as DNA: TGTGCCAGCAGCCGAAGCTGGGAGCGGGAGTTTGGGGAGACCCAGTACTTC. It is translated as CASSRSWEREFGETQYF. The chain joins TRBV28 to TRBJ2-5, with 8 positions matching TRBD2. V dropped 6 bases and J dropped 5; count of bases not matched to a gene: 17. The CDR3 runs to 17 residues. Germline V gene data show CDR1 as MDHEN and CDR2 as SYDVKM.

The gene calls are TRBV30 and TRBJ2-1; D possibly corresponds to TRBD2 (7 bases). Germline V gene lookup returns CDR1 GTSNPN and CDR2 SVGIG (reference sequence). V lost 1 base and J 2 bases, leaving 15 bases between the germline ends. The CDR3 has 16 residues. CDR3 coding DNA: TGTGCCTGGAGTGGGGGGGGGCCGCGGGCCTACAATGAGCAGTTCTTC. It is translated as CAWSGGGPRAYNEQFF. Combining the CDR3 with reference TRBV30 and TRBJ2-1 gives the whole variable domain SQTIHQWPATLVQPVGSPLSLECTVEGTSNPNLYWYRQAAGRGLQLLFYSVGIGQISSEVPQNLSASRPQDRQFILSSKKLLLSDSGFYLCAWSGGGPRAYNEQFFGPGTRLTVL.

CDR3 loop: CASSPTGPSEQYF. Here the CDR3 DNA reads TGTGCCAGCAGCCCTACAGGGCCGAGCGAGCAGTACTTC. The chain is built from TRBV4-2 and TRBJ2-7, with D possibly matching TRBD1 (6 bases). With 4 bases removed from V and 6 bases from J, the gap between germline ends came to 13 bases. In germline, CDR1 is LGHNA, CDR2 YNFKEQ. This CDR3 has 13 amino acids.

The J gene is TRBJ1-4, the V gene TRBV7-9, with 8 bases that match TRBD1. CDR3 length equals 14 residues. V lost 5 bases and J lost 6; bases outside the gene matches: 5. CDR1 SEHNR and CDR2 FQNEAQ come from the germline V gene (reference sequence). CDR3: CASSRKDRDEKLFF. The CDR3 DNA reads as TGTGCCAGCAGCCGAAAGGACAGGGATGAAAAACTGTTTTTT.

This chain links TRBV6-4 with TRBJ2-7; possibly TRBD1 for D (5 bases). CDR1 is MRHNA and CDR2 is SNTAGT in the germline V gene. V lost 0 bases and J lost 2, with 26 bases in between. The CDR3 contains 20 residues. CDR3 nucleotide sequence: TGTGCCAGCAGTGACTCTCCGACCCCACCCTTAACAGGCTATACCTACGAGCAGTACTTC. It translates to CASSDSPTPPLTGYTYEQYF.

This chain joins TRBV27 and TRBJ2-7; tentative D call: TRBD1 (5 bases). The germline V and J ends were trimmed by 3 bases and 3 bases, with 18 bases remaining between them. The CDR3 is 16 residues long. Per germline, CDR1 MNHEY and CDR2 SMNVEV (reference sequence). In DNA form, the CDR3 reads TGTGCCAGCAGTTTTGAGTTTGCAGGGAAGGTCTACGAGCAGTACTTC. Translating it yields CASSFEFAGKVYEQYF.

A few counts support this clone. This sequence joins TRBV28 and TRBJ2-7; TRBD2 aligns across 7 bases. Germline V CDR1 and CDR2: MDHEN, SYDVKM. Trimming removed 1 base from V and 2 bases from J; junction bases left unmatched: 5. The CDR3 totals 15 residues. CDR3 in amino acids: CASSLFAGATYEQYF. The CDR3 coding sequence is TGTGCCAGCAGTTTATTTGCGGGAGCCACCTACGAGCAGTACTTC.

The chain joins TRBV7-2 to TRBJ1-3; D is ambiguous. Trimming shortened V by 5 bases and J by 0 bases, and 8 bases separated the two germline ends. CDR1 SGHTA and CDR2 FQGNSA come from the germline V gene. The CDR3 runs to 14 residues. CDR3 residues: CASSPVSSGNTIYF. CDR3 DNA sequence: TGTGCCAGCAGCCCCGTTAGCTCTGGAAACACCATATATTTT.

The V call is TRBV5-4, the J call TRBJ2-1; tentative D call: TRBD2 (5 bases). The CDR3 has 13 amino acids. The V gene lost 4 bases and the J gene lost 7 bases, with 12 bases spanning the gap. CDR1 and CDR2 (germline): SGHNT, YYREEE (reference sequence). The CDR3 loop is CASSADPGNEQFF. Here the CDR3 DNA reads TGTGCCAGCAGCGCGGACCCGGGGAATGAGCAGTTCTTC. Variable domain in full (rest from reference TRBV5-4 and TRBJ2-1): ETGVTQSPTHLIKTRGQQVTLRCSSQSGHNTVSWYQQALGQGPQFIFQYYREEENGRGNFPPRFSGLQFPNYSSELNVNALELDDSALYLCASSADPGNEQFFGPGTRLTVL.

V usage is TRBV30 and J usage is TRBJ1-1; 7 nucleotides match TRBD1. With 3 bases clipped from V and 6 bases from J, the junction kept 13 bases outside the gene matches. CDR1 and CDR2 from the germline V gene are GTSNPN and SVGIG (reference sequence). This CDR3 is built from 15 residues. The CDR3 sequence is CAWRWTQGLPAEAFF. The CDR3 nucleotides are TGTGCCTGGAGGTGGACACAGGGGCTGCCCGCTGAAGCTTTCTTT. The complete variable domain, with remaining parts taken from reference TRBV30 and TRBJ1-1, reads SQTIHQWPATLVQPVGSPLSLECTVEGTSNPNLYWYRQAAGRGLQLLFYSVGIGQISSEVPQNLSASRPQDRQFILSSKKLLLSDSGFYLCAWRWTQGLPAEAFFGQGTRLTVV.

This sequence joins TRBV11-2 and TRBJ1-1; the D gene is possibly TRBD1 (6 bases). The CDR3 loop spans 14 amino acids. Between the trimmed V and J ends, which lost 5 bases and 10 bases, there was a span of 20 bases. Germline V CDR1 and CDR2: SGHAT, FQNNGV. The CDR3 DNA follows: TGTGCCAGCAGCCTGGGGGCAGGGGCTATACGAGCTTTCTTT. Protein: CASSLGAGAIRAFF.

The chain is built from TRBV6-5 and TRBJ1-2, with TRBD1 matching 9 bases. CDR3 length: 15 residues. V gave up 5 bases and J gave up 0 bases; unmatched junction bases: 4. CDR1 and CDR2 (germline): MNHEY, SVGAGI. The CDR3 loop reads CASSRQGGANYGYTF. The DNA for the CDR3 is TGTGCCAGCAGTCGACAGGGGGGAGCTAACTATGGCTACACCTTC.

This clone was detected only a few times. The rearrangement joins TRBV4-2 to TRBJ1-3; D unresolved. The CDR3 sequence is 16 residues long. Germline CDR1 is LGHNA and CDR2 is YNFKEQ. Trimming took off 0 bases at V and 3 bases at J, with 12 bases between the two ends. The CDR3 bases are TGTGCCAGCAGCCAAGATGGAGGATTAGGTGGAAACACCATATATTTT. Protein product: CASSQDGGLGGNTIYF.

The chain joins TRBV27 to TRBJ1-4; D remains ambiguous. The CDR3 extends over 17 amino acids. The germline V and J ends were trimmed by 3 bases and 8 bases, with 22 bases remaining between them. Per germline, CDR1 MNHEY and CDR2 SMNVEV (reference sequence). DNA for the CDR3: TGTGCCAGCAGTTTTCGTAGCCACGCCCGAAGTCACGAAAAACTGTTTTTT. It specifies CASSFRSHARSHEKLFF.

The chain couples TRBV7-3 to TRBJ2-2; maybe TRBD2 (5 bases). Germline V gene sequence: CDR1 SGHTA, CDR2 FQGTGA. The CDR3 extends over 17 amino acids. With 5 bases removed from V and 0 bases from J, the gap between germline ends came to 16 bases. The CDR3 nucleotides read TGTGCCAGCAGCCCCCGGCCGGCGGGTACGAACACCGGGGAGCTGTTTTTT. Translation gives CASSPRPAGTNTGELFF.

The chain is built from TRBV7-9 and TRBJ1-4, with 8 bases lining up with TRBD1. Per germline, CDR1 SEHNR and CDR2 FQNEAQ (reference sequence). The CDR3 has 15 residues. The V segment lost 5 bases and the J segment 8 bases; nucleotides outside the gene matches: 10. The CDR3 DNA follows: TGTGCCAGCAGCGTTCCGCAGGGGGCGCAGGAAAAACTGTTTTTT. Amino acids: CASSVPQGAQEKLFF.

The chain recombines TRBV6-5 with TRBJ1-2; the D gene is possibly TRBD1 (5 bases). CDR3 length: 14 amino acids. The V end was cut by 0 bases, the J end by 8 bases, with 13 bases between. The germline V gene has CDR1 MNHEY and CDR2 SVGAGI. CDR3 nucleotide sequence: TGTGCCAGCAGTTACTCGACGGGGGTGGGAGGCTACACCTTC. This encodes CASSYSTGVGGYTF.

The chain's CDR3 is CAISESVRGGGEQYF. Written as DNA, the CDR3 is TGTGCCATCAGTGAGTCAGTGAGAGGCGGAGGCGAGCAGTACTTC. The V call is TRBV10-3, the J call TRBJ2-7, with a possible D match to TRBD2 (5 bases). V was shortened by 0 bases and J by 6 bases, with 15 bases between the two germline ends. Germline CDR1 reads ENHRY; CDR2 reads SYGVKD. The CDR3 runs to 15 residues.

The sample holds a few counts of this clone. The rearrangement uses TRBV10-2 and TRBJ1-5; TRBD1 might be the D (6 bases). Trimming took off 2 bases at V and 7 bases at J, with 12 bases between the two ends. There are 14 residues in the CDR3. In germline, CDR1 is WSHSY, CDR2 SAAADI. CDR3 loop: CASSEGRGDQPQHF. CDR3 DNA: TGCGCCAGCAGTGAGGGCAGGGGTGACCAGCCCCAGCATTTT.

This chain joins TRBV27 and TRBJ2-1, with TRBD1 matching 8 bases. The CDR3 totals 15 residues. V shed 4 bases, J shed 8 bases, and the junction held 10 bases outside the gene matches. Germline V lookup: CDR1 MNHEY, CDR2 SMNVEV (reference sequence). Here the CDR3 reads CASSSPGQGGYEQFF. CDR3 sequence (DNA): TGTGCCAGCAGTTCTCCAGGACAGGGCGGGTATGAGCAGTTCTTC.

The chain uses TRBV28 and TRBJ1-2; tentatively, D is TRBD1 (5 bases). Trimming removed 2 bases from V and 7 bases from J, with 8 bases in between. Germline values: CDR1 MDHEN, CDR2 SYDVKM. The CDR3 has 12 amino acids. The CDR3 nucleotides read TGTGCCAGCAGTTTACAGGGCCTTGGCTACACCTTC. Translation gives CASSLQGLGYTF.